This entry is about one T cell receptor (beta chain). The antigen remains unidentified. TCRdb itself ran the 5' RACE reads through MiXCR, one entry per CDR3 protein. The data contain more than 200,000 distinct CDR3 sequences, about 17% of them singletons. The data belong to a study of T-cell memory formation after mild COVID-19. Study details: Across donors, TCR clusters were largely donor specific. Study observations and caveats: Mainly in CM and EM were contracting CD4+ clones; CD8+ were in EMRA.

Specimen: PBMCs or a T cell subset sorted from them (not recorded which). The clonotype originates from a man aged 18 to 30 who had mild COVID-19 (a few samples of this study predate the infection). Cell type and time point are not known.

CDR3 DNA sequence: TGTGCCAGCAGTGAGGGGCCTAATGGCTACACCTTC. Amino acids: CASSEGPNGYTF. The chain joins TRBV2 to TRBJ1-2, with a tentative D call TRBD1 (5 bases). Germline V gives CDR1 SNHLY, CDR2 FYNNEI. Trimming removed 3 bases at V and 6 bases at J, with 8 bases between. The CDR3 totals 12 residues.